The present TCR beta chain was sequenced within a study of cytomegalovirus exposure and HLA in healthy donors. Study-level points and caveats: Later, an analysis found that common viral pathogens appeared to be linked with several of the most significant clusters. The authors excluded some V segments, including TRBV6-2 and TRBV6-3, as indistinguishable. Analyses of presence/absence relied on an assumption of roughly uniform sequencing depth across donors. Later analysis associated a missense DCLRE1C variant with TCR beta V- and J-gene trimming.

V dropped 3 bases and J dropped 7; count of bases not matched to a gene: 8. Germline-derived CDR1 and CDR2 are MGHDK and SYGVNS. The CDR3 spans 16 residues. The PCR was carried out with 60 Vbeta primers and 13 Jbeta primers. Sequenced by immunoSEQ multiplex PCR; TCRdb stores in-frame clones only, minus some. The repertoire has about 120,000 clones, about 70% of them found once; the top ten carry around 4%. With regard to this clone: Its cognate antigen is unknown.

The receptor was derived from a middle-aged woman in good health and CMV-seronegative. What was sequenced was PBMCs. V is TRBV25-1 and J is TRBJ1-4, with TRBD1 matching over 10 bases. The CDR3 region is CASSETLTGGGEKLFF. CDR3 DNA: TGTGCCAGCAGTGAGACTTTGACAGGGGGCGGTGAAAAACTGTTTTTT.